The 22 T cell receptor beta chains below come from one sample, sequenced in a study of cytomegalovirus exposure and HLA in healthy donors. PCR employed 60 Vbeta and 13 Jbeta primers. The table came from immunoSEQ multiplex PCR; TCRdb's copy has only in-frame clones and leaves some out. Of approximately 150,000 clones in the sample, about three quarters were seen once. The sequencing input was PBMCs. All receptors derive from a woman in her 30s in good health and CMV-seronegative.

This sequence joins TRBV6-1 and TRBJ1-2, with D possibly being TRBD1 (6 bases). V was pared by 8 bases and J by 4 bases, with 17 bases between. Germline CDR1 reads MNHNS; CDR2 reads SASEGT. The CDR3 loop spans 14 amino acids. CDR3 in DNA: TGTGCCAGCTCCCCGGGGGGGCAGGGCTATGGCTACACCTTC. Its translation: CASSPGGQGYGYTF.

The V and J genes are TRBV6-5 and TRBJ2-5; 11 bases agree with TRBD2. With V trimmed by 6 bases and J by 5 bases, 8 bases remained unmatched. The CDR3 runs 15 residues. Germline V CDR1 and CDR2: MNHEY, SVGAGI. The CDR3 reads CASRASGGWSETQYF. CDR3 DNA sequence: TGTGCCAGCAGAGCTAGCGGGGGGTGGTCGGAGACCCAGTACTTC.

V is TRBV5-1 and J is TRBJ2-1; TRBD2 matches 9 bases. Unmatched junction bases numbered 10, after V lost 4 bases and J lost 2 bases. The germline V gene encodes CDR1 SGHRS and CDR2 YFSETQ. CDR3 length equals 17 residues. Written as DNA, the CDR3 is TGCGCCAGCAGCCCCCAGGGTAGCGGGGGAACCTACAATGAGCAGTTCTTC. It translates to CASSPQGSGGTYNEQFF.

V gene TRBV13 combines with J gene TRBJ1-1; possible D gene TRBD1, 5 bases. Trimming pared 2 bases from V and 2 bases from J, leaving 9 bases between. Germline CDR1 and CDR2: PRHDT and FYEKMQ (reference sequence). The CDR3 spans 14 residues. The CDR3 bases are TGTGCCAGCAGCTTATTCGGGGGTAACACTGAAGCTTTCTTT. It specifies CASSLFGGNTEAFF.

The rearrangement links TRBV7-2 to TRBJ1-3, with a weak D call TRBD1 (6 bases). V lost 5 bases and J 2 bases, leaving 16 bases between the germline ends. The CDR3 has 16 residues. Germline V gene lookup returns CDR1 SGHTA and CDR2 FQGNSA. The CDR3 loop is CASSPGLRGAGNTIYF. The CDR3 DNA reads TGTGCCAGCAGCCCGGGCCTCAGGGGAGCTGGAAACACCATATATTTT. Full variable domain (outside the CDR3, taken from reference TRBV7-2 and TRBJ1-3): GAGVSQSPSNKVTEKGKDVELRCDPISGHTALYWYRQSLGQGLEFLIYFQGNSAPDKSGLPSDRFSAERTGGSVSTLTIQRTQQEDSAVYLCASSPGLRGAGNTIYFGEGSWLTVV.

This rearrangement joins TRBV28 to TRBJ2-2; D is ambiguous. This CDR3 is 16 amino acids long. V was cut by 1 base and J by 7 bases, with 16 bases left in between. Germline values: CDR1 MDHEN, CDR2 SYDVKM. The CDR3 nucleotides are TGTGCCAGCAGTTTATCAGGTCTTCGGTTGTTCGGGGAGCTGTTTTTT. Its translation: CASSLSGLRLFGELFF.

The chain joins TRBV28 to TRBJ2-3; 8 bases align to TRBD2. The CDR3 runs 14 residues. Germline CDR1 reads MDHEN; CDR2 reads SYDVKM. V shed 11 bases and J 1 base; nucleotides not matched to a gene: 8. The CDR3 bases are TGTGCCGGCGGGGCTAGCGGGCGCACAGATACGCAGTATTTT. As protein: CAGGASGRTDTQYF.

The chain has TRBV2 and TRBJ2-1; a weak D match, TRBD1 (6 bases). The CDR3 sequence is 18 residues long. Germline V gene data show CDR1 as SNHLY and CDR2 as FYNNEI. Trimming left V 7 bases short and J 0 bases short, with 22 bases between. The CDR3 coding sequence is TGTGCCAGCACCCATCGAGGACCGGGACAAAGCTCCTACAATGAGCAGTTCTTC. This sequence encodes CASTHRGPGQSSYNEQFF.

The genes are TRBV5-1 and TRBJ2-1, with 9 positions matching TRBD1. The germline gives CDR1 SGHRS, CDR2 YFSETQ. Unmatched junction bases numbered 9, after V lost 1 base and J lost 7 bases. The CDR3 has 16 residues. The CDR3 nucleotides are TGCGCCAGCAGCTTGTCGGCGGGACAGGGTCGGAATGAGCAGTTCTTC. Translating gives CASSLSAGQGRNEQFF.

This clone was recorded once. The V and J genes are TRBV5-1 and TRBJ2-1; TRBD1 aligns across 7 bases. Germline CDR1 SGHRS, CDR2 YFSETQ. The CDR3 is made up of 14 amino acids. J gave up 1 base and V 5 bases, and 3 bases lay outside the gene matches. The CDR3: CASRGGFSYNEQFF. CDR3 nucleotide sequence: TGCGCCAGCAGAGGGGGCTTTTCCTACAATGAGCAGTTCTTC.

The chain has TRBV9 and TRBJ2-1, with D perhaps matching TRBD1 (6 bases). Per germline, CDR1 SGDLS and CDR2 YYNGEE. The V gene lost 0 bases and the J gene lost 5 bases, with 9 bases spanning the gap. The CDR3 has 14 amino acids. In DNA form, the CDR3 reads TGTGCCAGCAGCGTAGATTGGACAGACAATGAGCAGTTCTTC. Its translation is CASSVDWTDNEQFF.

The chain is built from TRBV7-8 and TRBJ1-5, with a tentative D call TRBD1 (5 bases). The germline V gene has CDR1 SGHVS and CDR2 FQNEAQ. V was pared by 3 bases and J by 6 bases, with 15 bases between. The CDR3 is made up of 15 amino acids. CDR3 nucleotides: TGTGCCAGCAGCTTCTCCGGGACTCGGAGTCAGCCCCAGCATTTT. Amino acids: CASSFSGTRSQPQHF.

This clone was picked up one time. The chain employs TRBV18 and TRBJ2-3; a possible D gene is TRBD1 (6 bases). Looked up from germline, CDR1 is KGHSH and CDR2 is LQKENI. V lost 8 bases, J lost 1 base, and 22 bases lay in between. CDR3 length: 17 amino acids. CDR3 sequence: CASPPGETGLRTDTQYF. The CDR3 nucleotides are TGTGCCAGCCCCCCTGGGGAAACAGGGCTTCGCACAGATACGCAGTATTTT. The full variable domain, in which reference TRBV18 and TRBJ2-3 provide the parts outside the CDR3, is NAGVMQNPRHLVRRRGQEARLRCSPMKGHSHVYWYRQLPEEGLKFMVYLQKENIIDESGMPKERFSAEFPKEGPSILRIQQVVRGDSAAYFCASPPGETGLRTDTQYFGPGTRLTVL.

This clone turned up a few times. The chain couples TRBV5-1 to TRBJ2-5; 10 positions agree with TRBD1. The CDR3 covers 16 residues. V trimming: 0 bases; J trimming: 6 bases; junction bases outside the gene matches: 8. CDR1 and CDR2 (germline): SGHRS, YFSETQ. CDR3 nucleotides: TGCGCCAGCAGCTTGGGGGTGACAGGGGGCGGAAAGACCCAGTACTTC. Translating it yields CASSLGVTGGGKTQYF.

This clone was seen just once. The genes are TRBV5-1 and TRBJ2-3; 9 bases are a match to TRBD2. V gave up 2 bases and J gave up 5 bases; unmatched junction bases: 3. Germline V gene data show CDR1 as SGHRS and CDR2 as YFSETQ. The CDR3 runs 14 residues. CDR3 in DNA: TGCGCCAGCAGCTTTGCGGGGGGGGAAGATACGCAGTATTTT. Its translation: CASSFAGGEDTQYF. The whole variable domain, filled in from reference TRBV5-1 and TRBJ2-3, reads KAGVTQTPRYLIKTRGQQVTLSCSPISGHRSVSWYQQTPGQGLQFLFEYFSETQRNKGNFPGRFSGRQFSNSRSEMNVSTLELGDSALYLCASSFAGGEDTQYFGPGTRLTVL.

The chain joins TRBV29-1 to TRBJ2-3; D remains ambiguous. This CDR3 is 12 amino acids long. Germline lookup yields CDR1 SQVTM and CDR2 ANQGSEA. V lost 7 bases, J lost 5 bases, and 13 bases lay in between. The CDR3: CSGFRSKDTQYF. CDR3 nucleotide sequence: TGCAGCGGGTTTAGAAGTAAAGATACGCAGTATTTT.

The CDR3 loop is CASSPARQGRFYEQYF. For the CDR3, the DNA is TGTGCCAGCAGCCCCGCTCGGCAGGGTCGATTCTACGAGCAGTACTTC. The chain links TRBV7-9 to TRBJ2-7; weak D call: TRBD1 (5 bases). From germline, CDR1 is SEHNR and CDR2 FQNEAQ (reference sequence). V lost 5 bases and J lost 3, with 20 bases in between. This CDR3 spans 16 amino acids. The full variable domain, rest sourced from reference TRBV7-9 and TRBJ2-7, is DTGVSQNPRHKITKRGQNVTFRCDPISEHNRLYWYRQTLGQGPEFLTYFQNEAQLEKSRLLSDRFSAERPKGSFSTLEIQRTEQGDSAMYLCASSPARQGRFYEQYFGPGTRLTVT.

The chain carries TRBV27 and TRBJ1-5; 9 bases line up with TRBD1. The V gene end was trimmed by 11 bases and the J gene end by 7 bases; junction bases not matched to a gene: 6. Per the germline V gene, CDR1 is MNHEY and CDR2 is SMNVEV (reference sequence). The CDR3 consists of 12 residues. In DNA, the CDR3 is TGTGCCTCGGGACAGGGAAAACAGCCCCAGCATTTT. It encodes CASGQGKQPQHF.

V usage is TRBV7-9 and J usage is TRBJ2-1; possibly TRBD2 for D (5 bases). The CDR3 runs to 14 residues. V lost 7 bases, J lost 10 bases, and 20 bases lay in between. The germline V gene encodes CDR1 SEHNR and CDR2 FQNEAQ (reference sequence). The CDR3 protein is CASIPGSDPGEQFF. Here the CDR3 DNA reads TGTGCCAGCATTCCGGGTAGTGATCCGGGAGAGCAGTTCTTC.

This chain connects TRBV15 to TRBJ2-1, with 11 bases identical to TRBD2. After removal of 0 bases from V and 4 bases from J, the junction contained 2 bases not matched to a gene. Germline V gene sequence: CDR1 LNHNV, CDR2 YYDKDF (reference sequence). This CDR3 contains 16 residues. CDR3 in amino acids: CATSRESSGGYNEQFF. CDR3 nucleotide sequence: TGTGCCACCAGCAGAGAGTCTAGCGGGGGGTACAATGAGCAGTTCTTC.

There are a few counts of this clone. The rearrangement joins TRBV4-1 to TRBJ2-7; TRBD2 agrees at 13 bases. CDR1 is MGHRA, CDR2 YSYEKL, per germline. CDR3 length: 15 amino acids. Germline trimming cut 3 bases from V and 5 bases from J; bases unmatched to any gene: 4. The CDR3 DNA sequence: TGCGCCAGCAGCCAGCCACTAGCGGGAGGGGACGAGCAGTACTTC. Protein product: CASSQPLAGGDEQYF.

The chain is built from TRBV18 and TRBJ1-2, with 11 bases matching TRBD1. After removal of 0 bases from V and 8 bases from J, the junction contained 2 bases not matched to a gene. CDR1 KGHSH and CDR2 LQKENI come from the germline V gene. This CDR3 spans 14 amino acids. CDR3 nucleotides: TGTGCCAGCTCACCACCGGACAGGGGGCGCGGCTACACCTTC. Protein: CASSPPDRGRGYTF.